This T cell receptor beta chain was retrieved from a study of blood T cell repertoires in COVID-19. Across the whole study: COVID-19 samples collected from the United States, Italy and Spain covered acute and convalescent phases. PBMCs, B-cell-depleted T cells, or T cells were the source of the cDNA or gDNA that made up the material.

This clone has more than one count but fewer than ten. The length of the CDR3 is 16 residues. V was trimmed by 3 bases and J by 0 bases, leaving 14 bases between them. The germline V gene encodes CDR1 LGHDT and CDR2 YNNKEL (reference sequence). Original methodology: Reference gene primer amplification gave estimated nucleated cell counts. TCRdb's copy holds only in-frame clones and misses some; the assay was immunoSEQ multiplex PCR. V and J calls and clone size follow that table, whereas D and trimming were derived from the DNA. The profile covers some 180,000 clones, with 76% appearing a single time and 8.5% to 10% taken by the ten largest.

What was sequenced was peripheral blood. The clonotype comes from a woman aged 45-65 years with active or convalescent COVID-19. V usage is TRBV3-1 (or the pseudogene TRBV3-2) and J usage is TRBJ1-1; D uncertain. CDR3 protein: CASSQFYGSMNTEAFF. In nucleotides, the CDR3 is TGTGCCAGCAGCCAGTTTTACGGGAGTATGAACACTGAAGCTTTCTTT.